This TCR beta chain stems from a study of shared clonotypes between healthy human individuals (dated by TCRdb to between 2020 and 2021). For the study in its entirety: A few men and a couple of women, aged 18 to 49 years, made up the cohort. For each donor, CD4 naive and CD4 memory were each given three plates, CD8 naive was given two plates, and CD8 memory was given one plate. To estimate repertoire size and how much clonotypes are shared between individuals, the study performed deep sequencing of blood TCR repertoires from about five healthy adults. To increase sequencing depth and limit assay-specific biases, different laboratories used diverse techniques to prepare libraries and sequence TCR repertoires. Between about 0.8 and 9 billion PBMCs per donor were obtained by leukapheresis. Results and caveats for the whole study, not just this receptor: The small number of donors limited the genetic and exposure-history diversity represented. Estimated clonotype richness was generally larger for naive than for memory subsets. Sampling was restricted to blood, and TCR repertoires in tissues likely differ from the TCR repertoires found in blood. Roughly 5% of naive CD4, 3% to 4% of naive CD8, around 2.3% of memory CD4, and about 0.4% of memory CD8 clonotypes were shared across several donors. Higher generation probabilities were observed for clonotypes shared by all four sorted-subset donors than for non-shared clonotypes. Incomplete sequencing was indicated by rarefaction of sorted-subset datasets, despite the large sequencing depth. Based on pairwise subsampling, the degree of clonotype sharing among donors was expected to be affected by sequencing depth.

Looking up the germline V gene yields CDR1 SGHTA and CDR2 FQGTGA. Including the terminal cysteine and phenylalanine, the CDR3 comprises 20 residues. Only the CDR3 region is kept as DNA, spanning 60 bases read in frame from base 1. Germline trimming: 5 bases from V, 0 bases from J; junction bases outside gene matches: 14. Using the deep immunoSEQ assay, multiplex PCR amplified TCR CDR3 regions from genomic DNA. Genomic DNA extracted from each cell subset was distributed evenly over all wells of several immunoSEQ 96-well plates, and each plate served as one replicate. Each replicate PCR for sorted subsets received about 210 ng genomic DNA, equal to about 30,000 T cell genomes. Purified libraries were quantified with a Qubit 3.0 fluorometer, sized on a Bioanalyzer 2100, and re-quantified with the KAPA Library Quantification kit. Every immunoSEQ 96-well plate was sequenced on a separate single-read 150-cycle Illumina NextSeq 550 flow cell. Under the source paper's analysis protocol: Because the immunoSEQ output included only junctional sequences and no quality scores, the filtering could not be the same as the filtering used for full-length reads. To assign V/J genes and CDR3, sequences were annotated against IMGT germline references using PyIR, a Python wrapper for IgBLAST v1.9. Reads were removed for weak V/J assignments (E-value above 1e-6), missing CDR3, stop codons, out-of-frame junctions, or ambiguous translated residues. V3J clonotypes were defined as sequences sharing the same inferred V gene, J gene, and CDR3 amino acid sequence. To compute the percentage overlap between repertoires, the number of shared unique clonotypes was divided by the size of the smaller repertoire. Three approaches were used to assess repertoire richness: RTK rarefaction, the Chao1 estimator, and Recon v2.1 estimates of unobserved clonotypes. OLGA was used to compute generation probabilities for all TCRbeta clonotypes that the gDNA method yielded from a few donors. As stored in TCRdb, this immuneACCESS dataset retains in-frame rearrangements with V and J assigned. A fraction of the clones does not appear; measured against another copy, unresolved V genes explain less than half of the discrepancy, and the remainder lacks a known reason. V, J and clone size derive from that table, while D and trimming were established from the DNA sequence. The sample records 2 million to 2.5 million clones, 85% to 95% of which are singletons. The ten top clones hold around 0.4% of the sample.

The donors were healthy, HIV-negative adults with no recently reported acute infections or vaccinations. All donors were Caucasian adults living in Nashville, Tennessee, USA. Magnetic negative selection was used to enrich CD4+ T cells, after which naive cells were positively selected on CD45RA and the negative fraction became the memory subset. Blood was collected by leukapheresis, and PBMCs were isolated by Ficoll-Histopaque density gradient centrifugation and then cryopreserved in liquid nitrogen vapor phase. Analytical flow cytometry was used to check the purity and quantity of each magnetically sorted T cell population. Genomic DNA was isolated from each sorted fraction and quantified by UV absorbance on a Nanodrop 2000c. In the case of this clone: Its antigen remains undetermined. No much larger clonotype is one base removed from it; base qualities were not supplied.

Sequenced input: naive CD4+ T cells from PBMCs. The intended sense of this specimen's cell subset or site label: CD45RA+ positively selected. The receptor was isolated from a man aged 18 to 30 in good health. Some clones in this sample may be carry-over from other donors' samples. The chain was built from TRBV7-3 and TRBJ2-6; 9 central nucleotides agree with TRBD1. The CDR3 sequence is CASSPFPGQGPSSGANVLTF. The sequenced DNA: TGTGCCAGCAGCCCATTCCCGGGACAGGGCCCGAGCTCTGGGGCCAACGTCCTGACTTTC.